This T cell receptor (beta chain) came from a study of T cells in Graves' hyperthyroidism and ophthalmopathy. This clonotype occurred a few times. Authors of the study amplified TCR beta CDR3 regions from RNA transcripts. First-round RT-PCR with HTBI primers amplified the TCR CDR3 region. MiXCR was run by TCRdb on the multiplex PCR reads, yielding one entry per CDR3 protein. In the table there are about 380,000 distinct CDR3 sequences, approximately 17% of which are singletons. Trimming stripped 0 bases from V and 5 bases from J, with 8 bases between. This CDR3 is built from 14 residues. Germline V lookup: CDR1 ENHRY, CDR2 SYGVKD.

This sequence originates from a young man with Graves' ophthalmopathy. Material for sequencing was blood. This rearrangement joins TRBV10-3 to TRBJ1-5; D might be TRBD1 (6 bases). The CDR3 loop is CAISESSGDQPQHF. CDR3 in DNA: TGTGCCATCAGTGAGTCGTCAGGGGATCAGCCCCAGCATTTT.